This T cell receptor (beta chain) originates from a study of cytomegalovirus exposure and HLA in healthy donors. Study-wide results and limits: A later analysis reportedly found that, within productive TCRs, an Asian-associated ancestry cluster had fewer N-insertions than the mean observed across the roughly 700 donors. Later work found that TCR association rates differed between HLA loci; DRB1 had the most and HLA-C the fewest. Altogether, around 160 TCR beta chains were recorded as cytomegalovirus-associated.

13 Jbeta primers and 60 Vbeta primers were used for the PCR. Profiled with immunoSEQ multiplex PCR; TCRdb holds only in-frame clones, not every one. The table records 150,000 to 200,000 clones, 68% of them present only once. The CDR3 runs to 11 residues. Trimming left V 6 bases short and J 2 bases short, with 2 bases between. The V gene's germline CDR1 is MNHNS and CDR2 SASEGT. Notes on this clone: Its antigen is undetermined.

Material: PBMCs. The chain combines TRBV6-1 with TRBJ2-1, with unresolved D. The clonotype originates from a woman aged 40 to 55 in good health and CMV-seropositive. This CDR3 is CASSAYNEQFF. CDR3 in DNA: TGTGCCAGCAGCGCCTACAATGAGCAGTTCTTC.